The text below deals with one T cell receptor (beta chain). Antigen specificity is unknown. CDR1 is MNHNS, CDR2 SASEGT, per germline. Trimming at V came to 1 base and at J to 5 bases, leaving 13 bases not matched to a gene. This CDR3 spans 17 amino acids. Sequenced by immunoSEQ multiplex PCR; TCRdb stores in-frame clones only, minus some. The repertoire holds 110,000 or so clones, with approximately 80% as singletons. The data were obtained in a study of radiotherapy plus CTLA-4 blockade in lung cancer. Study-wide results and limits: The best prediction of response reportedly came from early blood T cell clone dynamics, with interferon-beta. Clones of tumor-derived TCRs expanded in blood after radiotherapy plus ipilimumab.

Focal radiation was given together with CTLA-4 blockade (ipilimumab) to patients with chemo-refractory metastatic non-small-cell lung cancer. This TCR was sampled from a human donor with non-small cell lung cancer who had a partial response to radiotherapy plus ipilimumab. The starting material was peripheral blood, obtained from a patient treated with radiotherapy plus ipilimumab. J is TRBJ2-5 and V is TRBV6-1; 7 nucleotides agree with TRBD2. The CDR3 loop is CASSEELGGRASETQYF. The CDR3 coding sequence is TGTGCCAGCAGTGAAGAACTCGGTGGGAGGGCATCCGAGACCCAGTACTTC.